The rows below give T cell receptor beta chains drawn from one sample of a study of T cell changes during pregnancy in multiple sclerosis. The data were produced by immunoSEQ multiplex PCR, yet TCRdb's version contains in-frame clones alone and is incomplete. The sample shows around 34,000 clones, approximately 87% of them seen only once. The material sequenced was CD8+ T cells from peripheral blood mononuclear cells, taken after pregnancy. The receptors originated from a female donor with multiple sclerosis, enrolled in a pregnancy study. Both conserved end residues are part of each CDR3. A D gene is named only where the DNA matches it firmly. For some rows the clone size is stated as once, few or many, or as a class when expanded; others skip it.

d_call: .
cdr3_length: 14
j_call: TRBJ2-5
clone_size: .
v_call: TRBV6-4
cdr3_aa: CASSADFLKGTQYF
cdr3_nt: TGTGCCAGCAGTGCGGACTTCCTAAAGGGGACCCAGTACTTC

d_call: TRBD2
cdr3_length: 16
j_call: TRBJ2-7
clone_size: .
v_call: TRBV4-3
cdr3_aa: CASSQDTAGVTYEQYF
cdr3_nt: TGCGCCAGCAGCCAAGATACAGCGGGGGTAACCTACGAGCAGTACTTC

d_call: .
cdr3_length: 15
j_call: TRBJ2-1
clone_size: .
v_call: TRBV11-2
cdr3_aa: CASSPHLSSYNEQFF
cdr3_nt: TGTGCCAGCAGCCCCCACTTGAGCTCCTACAATGAGCAGTTCTTC

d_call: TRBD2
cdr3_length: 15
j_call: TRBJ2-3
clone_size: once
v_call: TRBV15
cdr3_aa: CATSAASGGQDTQYF
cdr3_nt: TGTGCCACCAGCGCCGCTAGCGGGGGACAAGATACGCAGTATTTT

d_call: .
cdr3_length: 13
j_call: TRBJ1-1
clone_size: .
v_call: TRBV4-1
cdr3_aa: CASSQGAATEAFF
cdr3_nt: TGCGCCAGCAGCCAGGGGGCCGCCACTGAAGCTTTCTTT

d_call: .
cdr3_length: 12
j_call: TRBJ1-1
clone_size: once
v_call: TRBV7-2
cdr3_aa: CASSLSYTEAFF
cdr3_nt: TGTGCCAGCAGCTTGTCCTACACTGAAGCTTTCTTT

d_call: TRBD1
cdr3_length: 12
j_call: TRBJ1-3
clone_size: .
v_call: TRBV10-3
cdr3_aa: CAGQGTGNTIYF
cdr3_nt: TGTGCCGGACAGGGAACTGGAAACACCATATATTTT

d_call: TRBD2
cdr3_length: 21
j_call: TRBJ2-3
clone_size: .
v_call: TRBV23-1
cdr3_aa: CASSQTPPGGAGGPLTDTQYF
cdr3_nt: TGCGCCAGCAGTCAAACCCCACCGGGGGGAGCGGGGGGGCCTCTCACAGATACGCAGTATTTT

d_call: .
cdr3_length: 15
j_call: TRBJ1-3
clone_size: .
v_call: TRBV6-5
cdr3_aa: CASSYSRLTGNTIYF
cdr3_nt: TGTGCCAGCAGTTACTCGAGGTTGACTGGAAACACCATATATTTT

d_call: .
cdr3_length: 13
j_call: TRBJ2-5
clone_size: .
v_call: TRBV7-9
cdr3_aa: CASSLSGQETQYF
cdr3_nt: TGTGCCAGCAGCTTATCAGGGCAAGAGACCCAGTACTTC

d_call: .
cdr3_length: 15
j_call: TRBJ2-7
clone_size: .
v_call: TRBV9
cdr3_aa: CASSVGAGSSYEQYF
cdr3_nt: TGTGCCAGCAGCGTAGGGGCGGGAAGCTCCTACGAGCAGTACTTC

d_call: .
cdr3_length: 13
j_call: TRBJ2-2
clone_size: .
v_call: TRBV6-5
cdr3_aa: CASSYSAAGELFF
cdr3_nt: TGTGCCAGCAGTTACTCGGCAGCCGGGGAGCTGTTTTTT

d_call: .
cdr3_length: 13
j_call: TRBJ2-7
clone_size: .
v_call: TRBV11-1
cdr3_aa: CASSLGTSYEQYF
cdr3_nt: TGTGCCAGCAGCTTAGGGACTTCCTACGAGCAGTACTTC

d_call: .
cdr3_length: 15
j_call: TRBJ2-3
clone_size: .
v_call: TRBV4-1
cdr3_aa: CASSPRDTSTDTQYF
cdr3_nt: TGCGCCAGCAGCCCCCGGGACACCAGCACAGATACGCAGTATTTT

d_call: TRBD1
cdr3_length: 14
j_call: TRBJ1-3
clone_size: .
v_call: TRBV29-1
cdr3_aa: CSGTQGGSGNTIYF
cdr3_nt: TGCAGCGGCACCCAGGGGGGCTCTGGAAACACCATATATTTT

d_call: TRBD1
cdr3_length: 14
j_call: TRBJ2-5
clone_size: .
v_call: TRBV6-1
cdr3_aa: CASSEIGGWETQYF
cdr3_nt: TGTGCCAGCAGTGAAATAGGGGGCTGGGAGACCCAGTACTTC

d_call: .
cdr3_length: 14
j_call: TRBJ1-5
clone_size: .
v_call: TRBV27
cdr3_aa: CASSLGGVNQPQHF
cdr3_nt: TGTGCCAGCAGTTTAGGAGGGGTCAATCAGCCCCAGCATTTT

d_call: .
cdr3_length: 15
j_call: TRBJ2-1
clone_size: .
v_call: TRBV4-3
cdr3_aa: CASSQGDSRTGEQFF
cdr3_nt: TGCGCCAGCAGCCAAGGTGACTCCCGTACGGGTGAGCAGTTCTTC

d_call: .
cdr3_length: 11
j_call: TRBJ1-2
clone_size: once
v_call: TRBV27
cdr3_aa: CASNGGFGYTF
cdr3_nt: TGTGCCAGCAACGGGGGATTTGGCTACACCTTC

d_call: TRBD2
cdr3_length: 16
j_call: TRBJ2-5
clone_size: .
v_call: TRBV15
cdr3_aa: CATSRNPPLAGETQYF
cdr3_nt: TGTGCCACCAGCAGAAACCCTCCACTAGCGGGGGAGACCCAGTACTTC

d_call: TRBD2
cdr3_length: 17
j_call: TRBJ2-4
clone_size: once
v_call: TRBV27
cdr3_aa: CASSLWGGGGPKNIQYF
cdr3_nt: TGTGCCAGCAGTTTATGGGGTGGCGGGGGACCTAAAAACATTCAGTACTTC

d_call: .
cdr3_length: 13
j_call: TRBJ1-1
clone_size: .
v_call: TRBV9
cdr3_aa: CASSSFGVTEAFF
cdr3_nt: TGTGCCAGCAGCTCCTTCGGGGTCACTGAAGCTTTCTTT

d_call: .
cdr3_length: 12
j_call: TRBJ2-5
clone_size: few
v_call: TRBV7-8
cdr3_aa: CASSAGGETQYF
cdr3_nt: TGTGCCAGCAGCGCAGGGGGGGAGACCCAGTACTTC

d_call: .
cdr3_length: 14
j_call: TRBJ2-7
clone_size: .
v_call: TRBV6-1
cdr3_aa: CASSVTGVFYEQYF
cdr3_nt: TGTGCCAGCAGTGTGACAGGAGTTTTCTACGAGCAGTACTTC

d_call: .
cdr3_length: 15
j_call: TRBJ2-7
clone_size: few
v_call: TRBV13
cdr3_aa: CASSLSYQPSNEQYF
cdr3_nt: TGTGCCAGCAGCTTGTCGTATCAACCTAGTAACGAGCAGTACTTC

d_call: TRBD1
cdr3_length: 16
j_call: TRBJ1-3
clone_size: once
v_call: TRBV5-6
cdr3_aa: CASSPRGQGIRNTIYF
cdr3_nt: TGTGCCAGCAGCCCGAGGGGACAGGGGATCAGAAACACCATATATTTT

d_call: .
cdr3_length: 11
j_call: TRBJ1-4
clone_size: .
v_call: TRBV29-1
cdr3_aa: CSVPNGEKLFF
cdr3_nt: TGCAGCGTGCCCAACGGGGAAAAACTGTTTTTT

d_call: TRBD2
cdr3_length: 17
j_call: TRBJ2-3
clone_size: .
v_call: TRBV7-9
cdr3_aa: CASSTLPSGGQGDTQYF
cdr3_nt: TGTGCCAGCAGCACCTTACCTAGCGGGGGTCAGGGAGATACGCAGTATTTT

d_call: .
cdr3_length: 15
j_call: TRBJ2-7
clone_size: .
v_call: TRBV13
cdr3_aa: CASSFPTGSSYEQYF
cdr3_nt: TGTGCCAGCAGCTTTCCGACAGGCAGCTCCTACGAGCAGTACTTC

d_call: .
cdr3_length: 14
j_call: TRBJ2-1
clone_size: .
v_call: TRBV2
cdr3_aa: CASSDRVGYNEQFF
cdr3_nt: TGTGCCAGCAGTGACAGGGTAGGGTACAATGAGCAGTTCTTC

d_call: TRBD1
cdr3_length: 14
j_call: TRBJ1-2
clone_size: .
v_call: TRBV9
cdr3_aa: CASSAGGTGLGDAF
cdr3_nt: TGTGCCAGCAGCGCGGGGGGGACAGGGCTTGGAGACGCCTTC

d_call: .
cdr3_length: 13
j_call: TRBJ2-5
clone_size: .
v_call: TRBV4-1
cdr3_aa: CASSLVPQETQYF
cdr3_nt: TGCGCCAGCAGCCTCGTCCCTCAAGAGACCCAGTACTTC

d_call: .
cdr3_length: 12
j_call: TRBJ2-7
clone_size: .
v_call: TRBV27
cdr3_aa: CASYSFAYEQYF
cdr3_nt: TGTGCCAGTTACAGCTTTGCCTACGAGCAGTACTTC

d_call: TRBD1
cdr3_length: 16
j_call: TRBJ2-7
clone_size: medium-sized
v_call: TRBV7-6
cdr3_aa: CASSLEPGQGIYEQYF
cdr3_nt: TGTGCCAGCAGCTTAGAGCCGGGACAGGGAATCTACGAGCAGTACTTC

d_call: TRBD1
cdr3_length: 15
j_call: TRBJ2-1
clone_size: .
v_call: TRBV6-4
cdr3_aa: CASSVTGTDYNEQFF
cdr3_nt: TGTGCCAGCAGTGTTACCGGGACAGACTACAATGAGCAGTTCTTC

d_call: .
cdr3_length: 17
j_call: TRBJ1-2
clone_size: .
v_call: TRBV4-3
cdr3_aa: CASSQDKWSGDNYGYTF
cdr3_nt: TGCGCCAGCAGCCAAGATAAATGGTCAGGGGACAACTATGGCTACACCTTC

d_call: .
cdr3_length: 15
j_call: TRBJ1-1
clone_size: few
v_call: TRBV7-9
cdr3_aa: CASSLVQSLLVEAFF
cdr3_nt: TGTGCCAGCAGCTTGGTCCAGTCGCTTCTGGTTGAAGCTTTCTTT

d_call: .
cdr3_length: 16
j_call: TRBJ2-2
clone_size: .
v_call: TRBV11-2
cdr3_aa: CASSFRSPYDTGELFF
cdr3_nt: TGTGCCAGCAGCTTCCGCTCGCCCTACGACACCGGGGAGCTGTTTTTT

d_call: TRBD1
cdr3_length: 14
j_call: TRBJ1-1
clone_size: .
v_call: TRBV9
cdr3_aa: CASSVGDRDTEAFF
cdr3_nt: TGTGCCAGCAGCGTTGGGGACAGGGACACTGAAGCTTTCTTT

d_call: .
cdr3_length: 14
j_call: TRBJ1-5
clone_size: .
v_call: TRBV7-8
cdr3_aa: CASSPNGGNQPQHF
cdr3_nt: TGTGCCAGCAGCCCGAACGGGGGGAATCAGCCCCAGCATTTT

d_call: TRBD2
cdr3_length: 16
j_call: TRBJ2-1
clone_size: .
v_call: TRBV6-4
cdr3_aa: CASSPGGGGAMEEQFF
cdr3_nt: TGTGCCAGCAGTCCCGGGGGCGGGGGGGCCATGGAGGAGCAGTTCTTC

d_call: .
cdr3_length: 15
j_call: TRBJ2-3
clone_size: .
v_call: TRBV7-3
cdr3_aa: CASSPSPHSTDTQYF
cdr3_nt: TGTGCCAGCAGCCCGTCTCCACACAGCACAGATACGCAGTATTTT

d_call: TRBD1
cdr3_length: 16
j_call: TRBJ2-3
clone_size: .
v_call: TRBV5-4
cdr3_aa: CASSWGAGQGADTQYF
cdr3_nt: TGTGCCAGCAGCTGGGGCGCGGGACAGGGGGCAGATACGCAGTATTTT

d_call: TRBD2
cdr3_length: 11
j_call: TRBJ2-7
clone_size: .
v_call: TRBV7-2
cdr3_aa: CAIKAGYEQYF
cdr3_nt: TGTGCCATCAAAGCGGGGTACGAGCAGTACTTC

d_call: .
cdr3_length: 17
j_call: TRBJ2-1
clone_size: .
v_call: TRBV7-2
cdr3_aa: CASSSVNRESPYNEQFF
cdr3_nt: TGTGCCAGCAGCTCGGTAAACCGGGAGAGTCCTTACAATGAGCAGTTCTTC

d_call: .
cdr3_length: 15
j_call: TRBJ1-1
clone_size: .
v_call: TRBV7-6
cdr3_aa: CASSGEVLSNTEAFF
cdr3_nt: TGTGCCAGCAGCGGTGAGGTTCTGAGTAACACTGAAGCTTTCTTT

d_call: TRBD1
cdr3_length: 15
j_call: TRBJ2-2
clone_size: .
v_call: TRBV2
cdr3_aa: CASREITGGTGELFF
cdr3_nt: TGTGCCAGCAGGGAAATAACAGGGGGGACCGGGGAGCTGTTTTTT

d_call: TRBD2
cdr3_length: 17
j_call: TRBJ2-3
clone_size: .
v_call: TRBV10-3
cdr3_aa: CAISESPGGGAADTQYF
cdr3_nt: TGTGCCATCAGTGAGTCCCCTGGCGGGGGGGCGGCAGATACGCAGTATTTT

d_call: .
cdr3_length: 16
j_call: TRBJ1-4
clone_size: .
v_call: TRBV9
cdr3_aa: CASSVGGGPLDEKLFF
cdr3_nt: TGTGCCAGCAGCGTAGGGGGAGGGCCCCTAGATGAAAAACTGTTTTTT

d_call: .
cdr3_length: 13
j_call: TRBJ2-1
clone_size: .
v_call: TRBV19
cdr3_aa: CASSIGLYNEQFF
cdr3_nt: TGTGCCAGTAGTATAGGACTGTACAATGAGCAGTTCTTC

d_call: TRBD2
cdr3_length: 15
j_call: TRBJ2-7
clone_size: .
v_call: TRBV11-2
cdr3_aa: CASSQSRGGSYEQYF
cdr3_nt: TGTGCCAGCAGCCAAAGTCGGGGGGGATCCTACGAGCAGTACTTC

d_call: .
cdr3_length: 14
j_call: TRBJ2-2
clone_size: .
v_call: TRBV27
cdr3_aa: CASSLTGFSGELFF
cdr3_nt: TGTGCCAGCAGTCTCACAGGGTTCTCCGGGGAGCTGTTTTTT

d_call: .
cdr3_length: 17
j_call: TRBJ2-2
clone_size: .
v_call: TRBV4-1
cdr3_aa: CASSQRYGTKSTGELFF
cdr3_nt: TGCGCCAGCAGCCAGCGATACGGGACAAAGTCCACCGGGGAGCTGTTTTTT

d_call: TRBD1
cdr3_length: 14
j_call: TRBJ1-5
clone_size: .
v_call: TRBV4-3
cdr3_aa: CASSRTGQDQPQHF
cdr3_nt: TGCGCCAGCAGCCGAACAGGACAGGATCAGCCCCAGCATTTT

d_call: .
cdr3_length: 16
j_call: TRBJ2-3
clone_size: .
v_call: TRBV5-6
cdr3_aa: CASSPRRGTSTDTQYF
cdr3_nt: TGTGCCAGCAGCCCCCGCAGAGGGACTAGCACAGATACGCAGTATTTT

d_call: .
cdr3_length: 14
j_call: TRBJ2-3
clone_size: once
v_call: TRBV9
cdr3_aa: CASSVFPGQDTQYF
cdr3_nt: TGTGCCAGCAGCGTATTCCCTGGGCAAGATACGCAGTATTTT

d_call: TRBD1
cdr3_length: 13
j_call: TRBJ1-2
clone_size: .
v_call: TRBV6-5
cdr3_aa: CASRVTGAYGYTF
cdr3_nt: TGTGCCAGCAGAGTCACAGGGGCCTATGGCTACACCTTC

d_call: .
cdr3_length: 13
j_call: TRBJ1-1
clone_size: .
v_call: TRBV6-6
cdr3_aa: CASHGLARSEAFF
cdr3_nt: TGTGCCAGCCATGGCCTAGCACGGAGTGAAGCTTTCTTT

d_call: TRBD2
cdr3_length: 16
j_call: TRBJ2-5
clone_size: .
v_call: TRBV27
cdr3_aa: CASRLLAGGRQETQYF
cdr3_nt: TGTGCCAGCAGGCTACTAGCGGGGGGCCGACAAGAGACCCAGTACTTC

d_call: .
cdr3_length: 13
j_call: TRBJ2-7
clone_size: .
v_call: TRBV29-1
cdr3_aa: CSVEVQKPYEQYF
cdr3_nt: TGCAGCGTTGAGGTTCAGAAACCCTACGAGCAGTACTTC